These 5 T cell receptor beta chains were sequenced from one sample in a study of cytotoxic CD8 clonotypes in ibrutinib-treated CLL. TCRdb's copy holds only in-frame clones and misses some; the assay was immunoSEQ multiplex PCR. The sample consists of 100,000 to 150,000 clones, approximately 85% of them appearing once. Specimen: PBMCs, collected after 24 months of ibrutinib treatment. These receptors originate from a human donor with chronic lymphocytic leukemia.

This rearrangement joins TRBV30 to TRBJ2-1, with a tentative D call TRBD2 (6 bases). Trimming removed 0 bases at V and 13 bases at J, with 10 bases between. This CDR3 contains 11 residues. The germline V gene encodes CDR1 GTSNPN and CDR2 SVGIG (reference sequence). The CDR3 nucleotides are TGTGCCTGGAGTGTACTCGGGGGACAGTTCTTC. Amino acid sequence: CAWSVLGGQFF.

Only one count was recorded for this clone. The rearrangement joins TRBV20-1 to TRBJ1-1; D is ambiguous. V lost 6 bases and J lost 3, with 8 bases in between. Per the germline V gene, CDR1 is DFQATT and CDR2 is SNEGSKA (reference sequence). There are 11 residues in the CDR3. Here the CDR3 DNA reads TGCAGTGCGATTGGGGACACTGAAGCTTTCTTT. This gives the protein CSAIGDTEAFF.

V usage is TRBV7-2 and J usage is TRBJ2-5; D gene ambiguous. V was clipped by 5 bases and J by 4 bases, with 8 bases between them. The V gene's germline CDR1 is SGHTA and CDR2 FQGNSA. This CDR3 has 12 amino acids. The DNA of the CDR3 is TGTGCCAGCAGCCACGCCCGAGAGACCCAGTACTTC. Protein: CASSHARETQYF.

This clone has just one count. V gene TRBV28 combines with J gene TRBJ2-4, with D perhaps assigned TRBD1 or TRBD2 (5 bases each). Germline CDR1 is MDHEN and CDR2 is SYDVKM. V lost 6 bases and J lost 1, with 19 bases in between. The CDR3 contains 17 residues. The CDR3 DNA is TGTGCCAGCAGCCGACTTCAGGGAGTAGAGGCCAAAAACATTCAGTACTTC. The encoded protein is CASSRLQGVEAKNIQYF.

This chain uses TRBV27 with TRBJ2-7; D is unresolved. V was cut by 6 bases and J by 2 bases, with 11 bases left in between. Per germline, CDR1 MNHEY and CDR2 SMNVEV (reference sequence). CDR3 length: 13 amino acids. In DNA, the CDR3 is TGTGCCAGCAGCACTACGGGCCCCTACGAGCAGTACTTC. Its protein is CASSTTGPYEQYF.